The 27 T cell receptor beta chains listed next were all sequenced from one sample in a study of T cell responses to AZD1222 COVID-19 vaccine. Clones were read by immunoSEQ multiplex PCR, and TCRdb kept only the in-frame ones, dropping some. In the table there are roughly 170,000 clones, roughly 87% of which are singletons. Sample: peripheral blood, taken on day 0 of AZD1222 vaccination. The receptors stem from an adult in good health.

This chain uses TRBV30 with TRBJ1-5; a weak D match, TRBD1 (5 bases). Germline CDR1 and CDR2: GTSNPN and SVGIG (reference sequence). Deletions cut 0 bases from V and 3 bases from J, with 6 bases between. The CDR3 runs 13 residues. The DNA of the CDR3 is TGTGCCTGGAGTGTACAGGACAATCAGCCCCAGCATTTT. Amino acid sequence: CAWSVQDNQPQHF.

The V and J genes are TRBV6-5 and TRBJ2-7; 7 bases line up with TRBD1. V was clipped by 7 bases and J by 2 bases; unmatched bases: 8. The CDR3 is 14 residues long. Germline assignment: CDR1 MNHEY and CDR2 SVGAGI. In DNA, the CDR3 is TGTGCCAGCACGCCCCAAGGGGGCCCCTACGAGCAGTACTTC. Translation gives CASTPQGGPYEQYF.

The J gene is TRBJ2-7, the V gene TRBV7-8; the D gene could be TRBD1 or TRBD2 (5 bases each). V lost 1 base and J lost 0, with 22 bases in between. This CDR3 has 19 residues. From germline, CDR1 is SGHVS and CDR2 FQNEAQ. In nucleotides, the CDR3 is TGTGCCAGCAGCTTAGGTCTTCGGTGGGGACCCCGCCACTCCTACGAGCAGTACTTC. Encoded protein: CASSLGLRWGPRHSYEQYF.

This clone was counted a single time. The chain couples TRBV7-3 to TRBJ2-5; weak D call: TRBD1 (7 bases). The germline V gene encodes CDR1 SGHTA and CDR2 FQGTGA. The V gene lost 3 bases and the J gene lost 2 bases, with 10 bases spanning the gap. This CDR3 has 14 residues. CDR3 sequence: CASSFAGQQETQYF. CDR3 sequence (DNA): TGTGCCAGCAGCTTTGCGGGACAGCAAGAGACCCAGTACTTC.

This chain's CDR3 is CASRRGSGHNEQFF. CDR3 sequence (DNA): TGTGCCAGCAGGAGAGGGTCGGGACACAATGAGCAGTTCTTC. This sequence joins TRBV25-1 and TRBJ2-1, with D perhaps being TRBD1 or TRBD2 (5 bases each). The V end was cut by 6 bases, the J end by 5 bases, with 14 bases between. The CDR3 is made up of 14 amino acids. The germline V gene has CDR1 MGHDK and CDR2 SYGVNS.

The chain couples TRBV5-1 to TRBJ2-5; 10 bases align to TRBD1. The CDR3 spans 15 residues. Trimming removed 7 bases from V and 4 bases from J; junction bases left unmatched: 10. CDR1 and CDR2 (germline): SGHRS, YFSETQ. The DNA for the CDR3 is TGCGCCAGCGGCAGAGGGACAGGGGACGGAGAGACCCAGTACTTC. Protein product: CASGRGTGDGETQYF.

The chain joins TRBV5-1 to TRBJ1-4; tentative D call: TRBD1 (5 bases). CDR1 SGHRS and CDR2 YFSETQ come from the germline V gene. The CDR3 has 14 amino acids. V lost 0 bases and J lost 9, with 12 bases in between. The chain's CDR3 is CASSLGTTRQKLFF. CDR3 coding DNA: TGCGCCAGCAGCTTGGGGACAACTAGGCAAAAACTGTTTTTT. Supplemented by reference TRBV5-1 and TRBJ1-4, the full variable domain reads KAGVTQTPRYLIKTRGQQVTLSCSPISGHRSVSWYQQTPGQGLQFLFEYFSETQRNKGNFPGRFSGRQFSNSRSEMNVSTLELGDSALYLCASSLGTTRQKLFFGSGTQLSVL.

The chain has TRBV27 and TRBJ2-7; the D gene could be TRBD1 or TRBD2 (5 bases each). The CDR3 consists of 15 residues. Looked up from germline, CDR1 is MNHEY and CDR2 is SMNVEV (reference sequence). V lost 5 bases, J lost 2 bases, and 16 bases lay in between. DNA for the CDR3: TGTGCCAGCAGTGAGGGGATTCGGTGGGCCTACGAGCAGTACTTC. It specifies CASSEGIRWAYEQYF.

The chain uses TRBV5-1 and TRBJ2-2; D is undetermined. Germline lookup yields CDR1 SGHRS and CDR2 YFSETQ. Trimming shortened V by 6 bases and J by 7 bases, and 7 bases separated the two germline ends. The CDR3 is made up of 11 amino acids. The CDR3 region has the DNA TGCGCCAGCAAGGAGTACGGGGAGCTGTTTTTT. This translates into CASKEYGELFF.

The CDR3 protein is CASSWGTSGSTEQFF. CDR3 coding DNA: TGTGCCAGCAGCTGGGGGACTAGCGGGAGTACTGAGCAGTTCTTC. The chain uses TRBV7-9 and TRBJ2-1, with 14 bases aligning to TRBD2. CDR1 is SEHNR and CDR2 is FQNEAQ in the germline V gene (reference sequence). Trimming cost V 4 bases and J 9 bases; bases outside gene matches: 5. The CDR3 consists of 15 residues. Full variable domain (remainder filled in from reference TRBV7-9 and TRBJ2-1): DTGVSQNPRHKITKRGQNVTFRCDPISEHNRLYWYRQTLGQGPEFLTYFQNEAQLEKSRLLSDRFSAERPKGSFSTLEIQRTEQGDSAMYLCASSWGTSGSTEQFFGPGTRLTVL.

This clone showed up just once. The rearrangement uses TRBV12-3 or TRBV12-4 and TRBJ1-1, with 8 bases identical to TRBD1. V gave up 3 bases and J gave up 9 bases; unmatched junction bases: 3. The CDR3 loop spans 12 amino acids. The DNA of the CDR3 is TGTGCCAGCAGTTTGGGACAGGCAAAAGCTTTCTTT. Amino acid sequence: CASSLGQAKAFF.

In its sample, this clone was seen a few times. The chain is built from TRBV6-5 and TRBJ1-2; a possible D gene is TRBD1 (5 bases). The CDR3 is 13 amino acids. Germline CDR1 reads MNHEY; CDR2 reads SVGAGI. Trimming shortened V by 7 bases and J by 4 bases, and 13 bases separated the two germline ends. CDR3 nucleotides: TGTGCCAGCAAGGGGCAGGGCCCCTATGGCTACACCTTC. Protein sequence: CASKGQGPYGYTF.

V is TRBV11-2 and J is TRBJ2-7, with no clear D. This CDR3 contains 13 residues. Germline CDR1 reads SGHAT; CDR2 reads FQNNGV. V was clipped by 2 bases and J by 1 base, with 6 bases between them. CDR3 amino acids: CASSLSPSYEQYF. The CDR3 coding sequence is TGTGCCAGCAGCTTAAGCCCATCCTACGAGCAGTACTTC.

On this clone: At one end, the junction sequence differs from germline, possibly due to a read error. J is TRBJ2-7 and V is TRBV5-4, with 8 bases that match TRBD1. CDR3 length equals 12 residues. The germline CDR1 and CDR2 sequences are SGHNT and YYREEE (reference sequence). The CDR3: CAWTGSTYEQYF. CDR3 coding DNA: TGCGCTTGGACAGGGTCGACCTACGAGCAGTACTTC. Variable domain in full (rest from reference TRBV5-4 and TRBJ2-7): ETGVTQSPTHLIKTRGQQVTLRCSSQSGHNTVSWYQQALGQGPQFIFQYYREEENGRGNFPPRFSGLQFPNYSSELNVNALELDDSALYLCAWTGSTYEQYFGPGTRLTVT.

The chain combines TRBV6-5 with TRBJ2-4, with 7 bases lining up with TRBD1. The germline V gene encodes CDR1 MNHEY and CDR2 SVGAGI. The CDR3 consists of 12 residues. V lost 6 bases and J lost 8; bases outside the gene matches: 4. For the CDR3, the DNA is TGTGCCAGCAGGTCAACAGGGGACATTCAGTACTTC. Translation: CASRSTGDIQYF.

J is TRBJ1-6 and V is TRBV10-1; D not resolved. The ends were cut back, 4 bases at V and 11 bases at J, with 12 bases in the middle. CDR3 length: 13 amino acids. The germline gives CDR1 WNHNN, CDR2 SYGVQD (reference sequence). CDR3 protein: CASSVVIHPPLHF. The CDR3 coding sequence is TGCGCCAGCAGTGTTGTCATACATCCACCCCTCCACTTT.

The chain is built from TRBV7-8 and TRBJ1-1; D unresolved. This CDR3 has 14 amino acids. V was pared by 3 bases and J by 5 bases, with 13 bases between. CDR1 and CDR2 from the germline V gene are SGHVS and FQNEAQ. DNA of the CDR3: TGTGCCAGCAGCTTGGGTCCGGGAGGGACTGAAGCTTTCTTT. Protein sequence: CASSLGPGGTEAFF.

The gene calls are TRBV11-3 and TRBJ2-1; D is possibly TRBD2 (5 bases). V lost 5 bases and J 7 bases, leaving 15 bases between the germline ends. The CDR3 is made up of 14 amino acids. Per germline, CDR1 SGHNT and CDR2 YENEEA. The DNA of the CDR3 is TGTGCCAGCAGCCCCGCCGGGTCGGGGAATGAGCAGTTCTTC. Translation gives CASSPAGSGNEQFF.

In its sample, this clone was seen once. The chain uses TRBV7-8 and TRBJ1-2; D may be TRBD1 (5 bases). CDR1 is SGHVS, CDR2 FQNEAQ, per germline. This CDR3 contains 13 residues. V lost 1 base to trimming and J lost 7 bases, with 10 bases between them. The CDR3 DNA reads TGTGCCAGCAGCTTAGGGGACCGCGGTGGCTACACCTTC. This encodes CASSLGDRGGYTF. The whole variable domain, filled in from reference TRBV7-8 and TRBJ1-2, reads GAGVSQSPRYKVAKRGQDVALRCDPISGHVSLFWYQQALGQGPEFLTYFQNEAQLDKSGLPSDRFFAERPEGSVSTLKIQRTQQEDSAVYLCASSLGDRGGYTFGSGTRLTVV.

Details on this clone: One junction end disagrees with the germline gene, perhaps due to a read error. CDR3 coding DNA: TGTGCCAGCAGCTTAACCGCGGAGGGAAACGATCAGATCTTC. This gives the protein CASSLTAEGNDQIF. J is TRBJ2-1 and V is TRBV7-3; D is perhaps TRBD2 (6 bases). Germline CDR1 SGHTA, CDR2 FQGTGA. CDR3 size: 14 residues.

V and J are TRBV6-5 and TRBJ1-4; D is ambiguous. This CDR3 is built from 15 residues. Germline CDR1 reads MNHEY; CDR2 reads SVGAGI. Trimming left V 5 bases short and J 0 bases short, with 10 bases between. The CDR3 bases are TGTGCCAGCAGTCGTAACAGAGCAACTAATGAAAAACTGTTTTTT. Its translation is CASSRNRATNEKLFF.

This clone has just one count. The chain combines TRBV6-5 with TRBJ2-7, with a tentative D call TRBD2 (6 bases). CDR1 MNHEY and CDR2 SVGAGI come from the germline V gene. The V and J ends lost 10 bases and 9 bases respectively, with 16 bases between them. The CDR3 has 11 residues. The CDR3 spells CATQRRGAQYF. Here the CDR3 DNA reads TGTGCCACCCAGAGGCGCGGGGCGCAGTACTTC.

This clone has a single count. The rearrangement links TRBV2 to TRBJ2-1; D perhaps matches TRBD2 (5 bases). The V and J ends lost 5 bases and 2 bases respectively, with 10 bases between them. This CDR3 has 14 amino acids. Germline values: CDR1 SNHLY, CDR2 FYNNEI. CDR3 loop: CASSREGAYNEQFF. The CDR3 nucleotides are TGTGCCAGCAGTCGTGAGGGAGCCTACAATGAGCAGTTCTTC.

This sequence joins TRBV27 and TRBJ2-1; 14 bases match TRBD2. Germline CDR1 is MNHEY and CDR2 is SMNVEV (reference sequence). The CDR3 totals 17 residues. J gave up 4 bases and V 5 bases, and 7 bases lay outside the gene matches. The CDR3 bases are TGTGCCAGCAGTCCCCGGACTAGCGGGAGGAGATACAATGAGCAGTTCTTC. Its protein product is CASSPRTSGRRYNEQFF.

This clone turned up a few times. This chain joins TRBV19 and TRBJ1-1; unclear D gene. CDR1 LNHDA and CDR2 SQIVND come from the germline V gene (reference sequence). Trimming left V 10 bases short and J 5 bases short, with 20 bases between. CDR3 length equals 14 residues. This CDR3 is CAISSRHPGTEAFF. The CDR3 nucleotides read TGTGCCATCTCAAGCCGGCATCCGGGGACTGAAGCTTTCTTT.

The chain employs TRBV5-1 and TRBJ2-5; TRBD1 matches 10 bases. Trimming cost V 3 bases and J 4 bases; bases outside gene matches: 6. Per germline, CDR1 SGHRS and CDR2 YFSETQ. The CDR3 is made up of 15 amino acids. The CDR3 protein is CASSSGQGSLETQYF. The DNA of the CDR3 is TGCGCCAGCAGCTCGGGACAGGGGTCTTTAGAGACCCAGTACTTC.

This chain connects TRBV2 to TRBJ2-6; D remains ambiguous. The germline CDR1 and CDR2 sequences are SNHLY and FYNNEI. V was trimmed by 5 bases and J by 1 base, leaving 15 bases between them. This CDR3 has 17 amino acids. CDR3 residues: CASSSPLGFSGANVLTF. The CDR3 DNA reads as TGTGCCAGCAGTTCCCCCTTAGGTTTTTCTGGGGCCAACGTCCTGACTTTC.